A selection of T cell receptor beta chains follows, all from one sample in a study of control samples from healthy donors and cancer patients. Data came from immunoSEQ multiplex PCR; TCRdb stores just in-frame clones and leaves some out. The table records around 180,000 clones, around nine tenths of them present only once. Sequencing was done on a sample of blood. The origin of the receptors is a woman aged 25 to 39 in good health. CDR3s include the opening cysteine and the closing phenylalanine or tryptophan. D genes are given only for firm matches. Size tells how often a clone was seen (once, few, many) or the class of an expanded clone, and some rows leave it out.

CDR3: CASSVAGGNPGNTIYF
DNA: TGTGCCAGCAGCGTAGCGGGAGGGAACCCTGGAAACACCATATATTTT
length: 16
J: TRBJ1-3
D: .
V: TRBV9
size: .

CDR3: CASSQYGAGFAGNYGYTF
DNA: TGTGCCAGCAGCCAATATGGGGCGGGGTTCGCCGGGAACTATGGCTACACCTTC
length: 18
J: TRBJ1-2
D: .
V: TRBV3-1/TRBV3-2
size: .

CDR3: CASSERVDGYTF
DNA: TGTGCCAGCAGTGAAAGGGTGGATGGCTACACCTTC
length: 12
J: TRBJ1-2
D: .
V: TRBV6-1
size: .

CDR3: CASSPESASYEQYF
DNA: TGTGCCAGCAGCCCAGAGAGTGCCTCCTACGAGCAGTACTTC
length: 14
J: TRBJ2-7
D: .
V: TRBV7-9
size: .

CDR3: CASSQRGGQYF
DNA: TGTGCCAGCAGCCAAAGAGGGGGGCAGTACTTC
length: 11
J: TRBJ2-7
D: .
V: TRBV3-1/TRBV3-2
size: .

CDR3: CASNSLDRYYGYTF
DNA: TGTGCCAGTAACTCACTGGACAGATACTATGGCTACACCTTC
length: 14
J: TRBJ1-2
D: .
V: TRBV19
size: .

CDR3: CASGLVLDRRDLTEAFF
DNA: TGTGCTAGTGGTTTGGTACTGGACAGGAGGGATTTAACTGAAGCTTTCTTT
length: 17
J: TRBJ1-1
D: TRBD1
V: TRBV12-5
size: .

CDR3: CSVAMGGGLGETQYF
DNA: TGCAGCGTTGCTATGGGCGGCGGCCTCGGGGAGACCCAGTACTTC
length: 15
J: TRBJ2-5
D: .
V: TRBV29-1
size: .

CDR3: CASSFPGEQPNTGELFF
DNA: TGCGCCAGCAGCTTCCCCGGGGAGCAGCCGAACACCGGGGAGCTGTTTTTT
length: 17
J: TRBJ2-2
D: .
V: TRBV5-1
size: .

CDR3: CASSVMSTDTQYF
DNA: TGTGCCAGCAGCGTAATGAGCACAGATACGCAGTATTTT
length: 13
J: TRBJ2-3
D: .
V: TRBV9
size: .

CDR3: CASRAQGNTEAFF
DNA: TGTGCCAGCAGGGCACAGGGGAACACTGAAGCTTTCTTT
length: 13
J: TRBJ1-1
D: .
V: TRBV6-5
size: .

CDR3: CASSLGGRGRGNQPQHF
DNA: TGTGCCAGCAGCTTAGGGGGTAGGGGTAGGGGCAATCAGCCCCAGCATTTT
length: 17
J: TRBJ1-5
D: .
V: TRBV7-9
size: .

CDR3: CASSPIQTDTQYF
DNA: TGTGCCAGCAGTCCCATCCAAACAGATACGCAGTATTTT
length: 13
J: TRBJ2-3
D: .
V: TRBV6-5
size: .

CDR3: CASSPGLAGPGYEQFF
DNA: TGTGCCAGCAGCCCAGGACTAGCGGGACCTGGCTATGAGCAGTTCTTC
length: 16
J: TRBJ2-1
D: TRBD2
V: TRBV13
size: .

CDR3: CASKGLAGPYEQFF
DNA: TGTGCCAGCAAGGGGTTAGCGGGACCCTATGAGCAGTTCTTC
length: 14
J: TRBJ2-1
D: TRBD2
V: TRBV2
size: .

CDR3: CASSVGLASYNEQFF
DNA: TGTGCCAGCAGCGTAGGTCTAGCCTCCTACAATGAGCAGTTCTTC
length: 15
J: TRBJ2-1
D: .
V: TRBV9
size: .

CDR3: CASSQDVGARNGYTF
DNA: TGTGCCAGCAGCCAAGATGTAGGGGCAAGGAATGGCTACACCTTC
length: 15
J: TRBJ1-2
D: .
V: TRBV4-2
size: .

CDR3: CASSLGFQTNYNEQFF
DNA: TGTGCCAGCAGCTTAGGTTTCCAAACAAACTACAATGAGCAGTTCTTC
length: 16
J: TRBJ2-1
D: .
V: TRBV7-9
size: .

CDR3: CATSDSDRGQYEQYF
DNA: TGTGCCACCAGTGACAGTGACAGGGGGCAATACGAGCAGTACTTC
length: 15
J: TRBJ2-7
D: TRBD1
V: TRBV24-1
size: .

CDR3: CASSSDLNSYNEQFF
DNA: TGTGCCAGCAGCTCCGACTTGAACTCCTACAATGAGCAGTTCTTC
length: 15
J: TRBJ2-1
D: .
V: TRBV7-2
size: .

CDR3: CASNGDGFLIYEQYF
DNA: TGTGCCAGCAACGGGGACGGCTTTTTGATCTACGAGCAGTACTTC
length: 15
J: TRBJ2-7
D: .
V: TRBV7-9
size: .

CDR3: CASSLRALSNQPQHF
DNA: TGTGCCAGCAGCTTACGGGCGCTATCCAATCAGCCCCAGCATTTT
length: 15
J: TRBJ1-5
D: .
V: TRBV7-8
size: few

CDR3: CASSLPAEVEQYF
DNA: TGTGCCAGCTCACTGCCGGCGGAGGTCGAGCAGTACTTC
length: 13
J: TRBJ2-7
D: .
V: TRBV18
size: .

CDR3: CASSQDLRRPGELFF
DNA: TGCGCCAGCAGCCAAGATCTAAGGCGACCCGGGGAGCTGTTTTTT
length: 15
J: TRBJ2-2
D: .
V: TRBV4-1
size: .

CDR3: CATSRTYGEKLFF
DNA: TGTGCCACCTCTAGGACATATGGTGAAAAACTGTTTTTT
length: 13
J: TRBJ1-4
D: .
V: TRBV6-5
size: once

CDR3: CATKSSGVWTEAFF
DNA: TGTGCCACCAAATCCTCGGGGGTGTGGACTGAAGCTTTCTTT
length: 14
J: TRBJ1-1
D: .
V: TRBV11-2
size: .

CDR3: CASSLSGSWTEYF
DNA: TGTGCCAGCAGTTTATCCGGGTCGTGGACAGAGTACTTC
length: 13
J: TRBJ2-7
D: .
V: TRBV28
size: once

CDR3: CASIEDSYSNQPQHF
DNA: TGTGCCAGTATCGAGGACAGTTATAGCAATCAGCCCCAGCATTTT
length: 15
J: TRBJ1-5
D: .
V: TRBV19
size: .

CDR3: CASSFSLSGELFF
DNA: TGTGCCAGCAGTTTTTCTCTGTCCGGGGAGCTGTTTTTT
length: 13
J: TRBJ2-2
D: .
V: TRBV27
size: .

CDR3: CASSRLAGEDTQYF
DNA: TGTGCCAGCAGCCGACTAGCGGGAGAAGATACGCAGTATTTT
length: 14
J: TRBJ2-3
D: TRBD2
V: TRBV6-5
size: .

CDR3: CASSQGLPLAGTVSTGELFF
DNA: TGCGCCAGCAGCCAAGGGTTACCTCTAGCCGGGACAGTGAGCACCGGGGAGCTGTTTTTT
length: 20
J: TRBJ2-2
D: TRBD1
V: TRBV4-1
size: .

CDR3: CASSVAGGGGYTF
DNA: TGTGCCAGCAGCGTAGCAGGGGGCGGAGGCTACACCTTC
length: 13
J: TRBJ1-2
D: TRBD1
V: TRBV9
size: .

CDR3: CASSTGLTEAFF
DNA: TGTGCCAGTAGTACAGGGCTCACTGAAGCTTTCTTT
length: 12
J: TRBJ1-1
D: .
V: TRBV19
size: .

CDR3: CASSEEGTRIPKLFF
DNA: TGTGCCAGCAGCGAAGAGGGGACCCGAATACCCAAACTGTTTTTT
length: 15
J: TRBJ1-4
D: .
V: TRBV6-6
size: .

CDR3: CASSLDTAVYF
DNA: TGCGCCAGCAGCTTGGACACGGCAGTGTACTTC
length: 11
J: TRBJ2-7
D: .
V: TRBV5-1
size: .

CDR3: CATSDFGSPLHF
DNA: TGTGCCACCAGTGATTTCGGGTCACCCCTCCACTTT
length: 12
J: TRBJ1-6
D: .
V: TRBV24-1
size: .

CDR3: CAISGGGVGYTF
DNA: TGTGCCATCAGTGGAGGAGGGGTCGGCTACACCTTC
length: 12
J: TRBJ1-2
D: .
V: TRBV10-3
size: .

CDR3: CASSHSSGGTEAFF
DNA: TGTGCCAGCAGCCATAGTTCAGGGGGCACTGAAGCTTTCTTT
length: 14
J: TRBJ1-1
D: TRBD1
V: TRBV3-1/TRBV3-2
size: once

CDR3: CASSEGLGALLGTEAFF
DNA: TGTGCCAGCAGTGAAGGTTTAGGGGCTCTACTGGGTACTGAAGCTTTCTTT
length: 17
J: TRBJ1-1
D: .
V: TRBV25-1
size: .

CDR3: CASSLSTGEETQYF
DNA: TGTGCCAGCAGCTTAAGTACCGGGGAAGAGACCCAGTACTTC
length: 14
J: TRBJ2-5
D: .
V: TRBV7-9
size: .

CDR3: CASSSGSGDGYTF
DNA: TGTGCCAGCAGCTCAGGATCGGGCGATGGCTACACCTTC
length: 13
J: TRBJ1-2
D: .
V: TRBV5-5
size: .

CDR3: CASSPGTAGDTQYF
DNA: TGTGCCAGCTCACCCGGGACAGCTGGAGATACGCAGTATTTT
length: 14
J: TRBJ2-3
D: TRBD1
V: TRBV18
size: .